The 21 T cell receptor beta chains below were found in one sample sequenced in a study of naive and memory T cell subsets. Two oligonucleotides, mixed equimolar, formed the beta constant-region primer covering TRBC1 and TRBC2. TCRdb reanalysed the UMI-ligation and nested PCR reads using MiXCR and keeps one entry per CDR3 protein. Of 120,000 to 150,000 distinct CDR3 sequences listed, over 15% are singletons. Sequenced: naive CD4+ T cells from blood. These receptors were collected from a human donor in good health.

This clonotype was detected ten times or more. CDR3 residues: CASTPSSSPLHF. CDR3 bases: TGTGCCAGCACACCCTCGAGTTCACCCCTCCACTTT. The chain employs TRBV28 and TRBJ1-6, with unresolved D. Trimming took 7 bases from V and 9 from J, leaving 10 bases between them. This CDR3 has 12 residues. The germline CDR1 and CDR2 sequences are MDHEN and SYDVKM.

This clonotype has only a few counts. The rearrangement joins TRBV4-3 to TRBJ2-7, with unresolved D. Germline CDR1 and CDR2: LGHNA and YSLEER. Trimming removed 0 bases at V and 2 bases at J, with 11 bases between. This CDR3 region has 15 residues. DNA of the CDR3: TGCGCCAGCAGCCAAGACCTCGGCACCACCTACGAGCAGTACTTC. Residues: CASSQDLGTTYEQYF.

This clonotype was detected only a few times. V usage is TRBV28 and J usage is TRBJ2-7, with TRBD1 identical over 9 bases. CDR1 and CDR2 (germline): MDHEN, SYDVKM. The V gene end was trimmed by 5 bases and the J gene end by 0 bases; junction bases not matched to a gene: 5. The CDR3 is 15 amino acids. For the CDR3, the DNA is TGTGCCAGCAGTCCCCGGGACAGGGACTCCTACGAGCAGTACTTC. The encoded protein is CASSPRDRDSYEQYF. Drawing the rest from reference TRBV28 and TRBJ2-7, the complete variable domain is DVKVTQSSRYLVKRTGEKVFLECVQDMDHENMFWYRQDPGLGLRLIYFSYDVKMKEKGDIPEGYSVSREKKERFSLILESASTNQTSMYLCASSPRDRDSYEQYFGPGTRLTVT.

V gene TRBV30 combines with J gene TRBJ2-1; 7 bases line up with TRBD2. V lost 5 bases to trimming and J lost 12 bases; unmatched junction nucleotides: 16. This CDR3 has 14 amino acids. Germline loops: CDR1 GTSNPN, CDR2 SVGIG (reference sequence). Here the CDR3 reads CAWGGGSALRTQFF. Written as DNA, the CDR3 is TGTGCCTGGGGGGGGGGTTCGGCCTTAAGGACGCAGTTCTTC.

Only a few counts were recorded for this clonotype. The chain has TRBV3-1 and TRBJ1-2, with D possibly matching TRBD1 (5 bases). Deletions cut 4 bases from V and 2 bases from J, with 5 bases between. CDR1 is LGHDT, CDR2 YNNKEL, per germline (reference sequence). This CDR3 contains 12 residues. CDR3 nucleotides: TGTGCCAGCAGCCGGGGGAACTATGGCTACACCTTC. It codes for CASSRGNYGYTF.

This clonotype was detected ten times or more. The V and J genes are TRBV12-3 or TRBV12-4 and TRBJ2-3; no firm D call. The CDR3 runs to 12 residues. The V end was cut by 8 bases, the J end by 3 bases, with 9 bases between. DNA of the CDR3: TGTGCCAGCCTTTCAAGAACAGATACGCAGTATTTT. Its translation: CASLSRTDTQYF.

The chain carries TRBV12-3 or TRBV12-4 and TRBJ1-1; possible D gene TRBD1, 6 bases. This CDR3 has 13 residues. V lost 7 bases to trimming and J lost 7 bases, with 16 bases between them. Here the CDR3 reads CASIRTGLSEAFF. CDR3 DNA: TGTGCCAGCATCCGAACAGGGCTAAGTGAAGCTTTCTTT.

This clonotype was seen a handful of times. The chain joins TRBV27 to TRBJ1-3; D gene unclear. Germline loops: CDR1 MNHEY, CDR2 SMNVEV (reference sequence). This CDR3 spans 17 amino acids. Trimming removed 3 bases from V and 11 bases from J, with 26 bases in between. The DNA of the CDR3 is TGTGCCAGCAGTTTTAGGCCTTCGCGGAACTTGGGTGATCCCATATATTTT. This translates into CASSFRPSRNLGDPIYF.

This rearrangement joins TRBV28 to TRBJ2-3; 10 bases map to TRBD2. The CDR3 length is 19 residues. V dropped 0 bases and J dropped 1; count of bases not matched to a gene: 10. CDR1 is MDHEN and CDR2 is SYDVKM in the germline V gene. The CDR3 bases are TGTGCCAGCAGTTTATGCCTAGCGGGAGTTGGGGGTTGCACAGATACGCAGTATTTT. Translated: CASSLCLAGVGGCTDTQYF.

This clonotype was counted between two and nine times. The chain couples TRBV12-3 or TRBV12-4 to TRBJ2-1; D ambiguous. V lost 10 bases and J 1 base, leaving 20 bases between the germline ends. This CDR3 contains 16 residues. The CDR3: CATELVGRNSYNEQFF. The CDR3 DNA reads TGTGCCACCGAACTGGTGGGCCGCAATTCCTACAATGAGCAGTTCTTC.

This clonotype was counted only a few times. This chain connects TRBV5-1 to TRBJ2-6; 12 bases fit TRBD1. The germline gives CDR1 SGHRS, CDR2 YFSETQ. The CDR3 is 19 amino acids. The trim removed 0 bases at V and 4 bases at J, leaving 8 bases unmatched. The CDR3 DNA sequence: TGCGCCAGCAGCTTGGGCGTCCCGGGACAGGGGGCCGGGGCCAACGTCCTGACTTTC. Its translation: CASSLGVPGQGAGANVLTF.

Ten or more counts support this clonotype. The chain couples TRBV20-1 to TRBJ2-1, with TRBD1 matching 7 bases. Germline CDR1 reads DFQATT; CDR2 reads SNEGSKA (reference sequence). V gave up 4 bases and J gave up 5 bases; unmatched junction bases: 5. The CDR3 covers 13 residues. CDR3 bases: TGCAGTGCTAACCGGGACAGCGACAATGAGCAGTTCTTC. Translating gives CSANRDSDNEQFF.

This clonotype occurred a few times. The genes are TRBV7-9 and TRBJ1-1, with TRBD1 as a possible D gene (5 bases). Per germline, CDR1 SEHNR and CDR2 FQNEAQ (reference sequence). The V and J ends lost 1 base and 5 bases respectively, with 8 bases between them. The CDR3 spans 13 residues. CDR3 DNA: TGTGCCAGCAGCTTAGACGGGGGAACTGAAGCTTTCTTT. Translation gives CASSLDGGTEAFF.

The chain uses TRBV6-2 or TRBV6-3 and TRBJ1-1; tentative D call: TRBD1 (5 bases). The germline V gene has CDR1 MNHEY and CDR2 SVGEGT. The CDR3 is 14 amino acids. V was clipped by 6 bases and J by 3 bases, with 14 bases between them. The CDR3 loop is CASSLPGPYTEAFF. The CDR3 DNA follows: TGTGCCAGCAGCCTACCGGGACCGTACACTGAAGCTTTCTTT.

The chain employs TRBV12-3 or TRBV12-4 and TRBJ2-3; 8 nucleotides align to TRBD2. The J segment lost 5 bases and the V segment lost 1 base, leaving 2 bases of the junction unmatched. The CDR3 length is 14 residues. CDR3 residues: CASSLGGTRDTQYF. Here the CDR3 DNA reads TGTGCCAGCAGTTTAGGTGGGACTAGAGATACGCAGTATTTT.

This clonotype was observed many times. The gene calls are TRBV5-1 and TRBJ2-7; TRBD1 matches at 7 bases. The CDR3 has 15 residues. The V gene end was trimmed by 0 bases and the J gene end by 3 bases; junction bases not matched to a gene: 6. Germline-derived CDR1 and CDR2 are SGHRS and YFSETQ. The CDR3 reads CASSLGGQSFYEQYF. DNA for the CDR3: TGCGCCAGCAGCTTGGGGGGACAGAGTTTCTACGAGCAGTACTTC. Drawing the rest from reference TRBV5-1 and TRBJ2-7, the complete variable domain is KAGVTQTPRYLIKTRGQQVTLSCSPISGHRSVSWYQQTPGQGLQFLFEYFSETQRNKGNFPGRFSGRQFSNSRSEMNVSTLELGDSALYLCASSLGGQSFYEQYFGPGTRLTVT.

This clonotype was seen a handful of times. CDR3 residues: CTSSSTPPQYF. The DNA of the CDR3 is TGCACCAGCAGTAGCACCCCCCCCCAGTACTTC. The chain employs TRBV1 and TRBJ2-7; the D call of TRBD1 is as the table states it, not checked on the DNA. TRBV1 is a known pseudogene. CDR3 length: 11 amino acids.

This clonotype showed up just a few times. The CDR3 DNA reads as TGTGCCAGCAGCCGGGGGGCGGGAATGGCGCCCTACGAGCAGTACTTC. Its protein product is CASSRGAGMAPYEQYF. The J gene is TRBJ2-7, the V gene TRBV7-2; a weak D match, TRBD2 (7 bases). The CDR3 loop spans 16 amino acids. V gave up 5 bases and J gave up 2 bases, with 19 bases separating them. The germline V gene encodes CDR1 SGHTA and CDR2 FQGNSA.

This clonotype was found a few times. The chain couples TRBV3-1 to TRBJ2-7, with D uncertain. Germline-derived CDR1 and CDR2 are LGHDT and YNNKEL (reference sequence). The CDR3 contains 14 residues. Trimming shortened V by 0 bases and J by 2 bases, and 8 bases separated the two germline ends. The CDR3 coding sequence is TGTGCCAGCAGCCAAGAGAATAGGCCCTACGAGCAGTACTTC. Its translation: CASSQENRPYEQYF.

In this sample, this clonotype turned up a few times. The chain carries TRBV5-1 and TRBJ2-5; perhaps D is TRBD1 or TRBD2 (5 bases each). The length of the CDR3 is 12 residues. V was pared by 5 bases and J by 5 bases, with 10 bases between. Germline V gene lookup returns CDR1 SGHRS and CDR2 YFSETQ. The CDR3 loop reads CASRGDGETQYF. For the CDR3, the DNA is TGCGCCAGCAGGGGGGACGGTGAGACCCAGTACTTC.

The V call is TRBV6-5, the J call TRBJ1-2; D not resolved. The CDR3 is 15 amino acids. Germline-derived CDR1 and CDR2 are MNHEY and SVGAGI. V was trimmed by 0 bases and J by 7 bases, leaving 15 bases between them. The CDR3, as DNA: TGTGCCAGCAGTTACTCGTTTTGGACGGGGAGTGGCTACACCTTC. This translates into CASSYSFWTGSGYTF.